This T cell receptor (beta chain) derives from a study of blood T cell repertoires in COVID-19. In the study overall: Samples came from the United States, Italy and Spain, spanning acute and convalescent COVID-19.

The protocol was immunoSEQ multiplex PCR, while the TCRdb copy is restricted to in-frame clones and leaves out a portion. Here the sample spans some 200,000 clones, 80% being singletons. This CDR3 is built from 18 residues. The trim removed 2 bases at V and 3 bases at J, leaving 9 bases unmatched. Sequenced input: peripheral blood. This receptor was obtained from a woman in her 70s with acute or convalescent COVID-19. The V gene is TRBV23-1, the J gene TRBJ2-3; 12 bases match TRBD2. TRBV23-1 is reported as an ORF; its role is uncertain. DNA for the CDR3: TGCGCCAGCAGTCAAACTGGACTAGCGGGGAAAGGGACAGATACGCAGTATTTT. Translating it yields CASSQTGLAGKGTDTQYF.